This T cell receptor beta chain was sequenced in a study of blood T cell repertoires in COVID-19. The CDR3 runs 15 residues. V gave up 6 bases and J gave up 9 bases, with 18 bases separating them. Germline V gene sequence: CDR1 KGHSH, CDR2 LQKENI. TCRdb keeps only in-frame clones here, not all; method: immunoSEQ multiplex PCR. The table has about 97,000 clones, about 90% seen once. The chain carries TRBV18 and TRBJ1-6, with D perhaps matching TRBD1 (5 bases). The sample taken for sequencing was peripheral blood. The clonotype originates from a human donor in a cohort sampled during active COVID-19. CDR3 protein: CASSEAGSSGSPLHF. DNA for the CDR3: TGTGCCAGCTCTGAGGCAGGGTCATCCGGTTCACCCCTCCACTTT.